Listed here is a single TCR beta chain. The antigen remains undetermined. Study results and caveats: Tumor Tregs overlapped most with tumor, then blood, naive CD4+ cells.

TCRdb re-called the 5' RACE reads with MiXCR, one entry per CDR3 protein. The profile shows approximately 60,000 distinct CDR3 sequences, about 20% of them singletons. The receptor comes from a female donor with breast cancer. The sequencing input was memory CD4+ T cells sorted from a lymph node. Subset reported: memory CD4+ T cells, CD4+CD45RO+CD25-.

The CDR3 loop is CASSLTGLNEKLFF. The CDR3 DNA follows: TGCGCCAGCAGCTTGACAGGCCTTAATGAAAAACTGTTTTTT. The chain joins TRBV5-1 to TRBJ1-4; TRBD1 might be the D (5 bases). V was clipped by 1 base and J by 4 bases, with 8 bases between them. This CDR3 contains 14 residues. Germline CDR1 and CDR2: SGHRS and YFSETQ.